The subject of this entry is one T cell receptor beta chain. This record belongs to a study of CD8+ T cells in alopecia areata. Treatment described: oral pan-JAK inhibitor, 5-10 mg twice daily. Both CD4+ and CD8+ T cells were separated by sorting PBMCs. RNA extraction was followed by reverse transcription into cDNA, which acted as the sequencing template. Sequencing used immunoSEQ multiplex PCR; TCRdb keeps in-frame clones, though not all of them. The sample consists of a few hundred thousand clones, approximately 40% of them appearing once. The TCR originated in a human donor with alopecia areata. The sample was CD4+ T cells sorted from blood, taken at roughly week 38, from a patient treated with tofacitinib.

CDR3 loop: CASSNWNEQYF. CDR3 nucleotides: TGTGCCAGTAGTAATTGGAACGAGCAGTACTTC. The V and J genes are TRBV19 and TRBJ2-7; D is unresolved. Germline V lookup: CDR1 LNHDA, CDR2 SQIVND (reference sequence). The CDR3 spans 11 residues. Trimming stripped 4 bases from V and 5 bases from J, with 6 bases between.